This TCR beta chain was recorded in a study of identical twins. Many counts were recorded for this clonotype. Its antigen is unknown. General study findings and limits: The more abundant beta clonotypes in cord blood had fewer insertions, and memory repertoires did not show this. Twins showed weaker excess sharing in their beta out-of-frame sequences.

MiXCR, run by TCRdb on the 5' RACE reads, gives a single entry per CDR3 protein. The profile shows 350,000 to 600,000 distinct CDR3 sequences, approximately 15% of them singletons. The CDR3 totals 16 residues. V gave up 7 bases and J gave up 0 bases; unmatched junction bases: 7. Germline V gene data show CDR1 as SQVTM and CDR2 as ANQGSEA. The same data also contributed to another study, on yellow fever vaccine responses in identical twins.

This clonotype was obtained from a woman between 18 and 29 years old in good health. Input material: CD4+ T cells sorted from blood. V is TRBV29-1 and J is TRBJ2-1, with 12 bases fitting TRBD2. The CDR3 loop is CSAGTSGSSSYNEQFF. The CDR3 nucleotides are TGCAGCGCCGGGACTAGCGGGTCGAGCTCCTACAATGAGCAGTTCTTC.